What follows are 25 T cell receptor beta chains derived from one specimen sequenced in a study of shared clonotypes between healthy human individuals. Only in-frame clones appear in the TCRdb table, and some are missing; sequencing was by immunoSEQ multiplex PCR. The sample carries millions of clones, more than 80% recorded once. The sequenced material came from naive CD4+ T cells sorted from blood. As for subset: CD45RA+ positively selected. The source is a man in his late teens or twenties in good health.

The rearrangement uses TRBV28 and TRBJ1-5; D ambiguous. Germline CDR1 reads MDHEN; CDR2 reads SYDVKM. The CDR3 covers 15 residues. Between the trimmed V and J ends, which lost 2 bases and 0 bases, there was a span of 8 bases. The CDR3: CASSLSASSNQPQHF. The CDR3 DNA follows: TGTGCCAGCAGTTTAAGTGCCAGTAGCAATCAGCCCCAGCATTTT. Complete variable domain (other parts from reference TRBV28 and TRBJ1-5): DVKVTQSSRYLVKRTGEKVFLECVQDMDHENMFWYRQDPGLGLRLIYFSYDVKMKEKGDIPEGYSVSREKKERFSLILESASTNQTSMYLCASSLSASSNQPQHFGDGTRLSIL.

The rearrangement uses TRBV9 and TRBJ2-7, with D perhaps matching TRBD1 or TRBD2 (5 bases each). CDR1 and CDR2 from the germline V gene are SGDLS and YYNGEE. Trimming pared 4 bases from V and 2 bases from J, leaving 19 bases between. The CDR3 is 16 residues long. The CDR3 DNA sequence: TGTGCCAGCAGCTTTGGGCCCGAGGGGCGCGCCTACGAGCAGTACTTC. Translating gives CASSFGPEGRAYEQYF.

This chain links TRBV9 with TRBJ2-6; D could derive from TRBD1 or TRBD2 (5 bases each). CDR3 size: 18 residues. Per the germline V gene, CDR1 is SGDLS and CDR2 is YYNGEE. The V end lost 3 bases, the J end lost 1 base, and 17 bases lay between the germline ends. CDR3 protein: CASSAGPTGASGANVLTF. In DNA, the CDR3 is TGTGCCAGCAGCGCCGGCCCGACCGGGGCATCTGGGGCCAACGTCCTGACTTTC.

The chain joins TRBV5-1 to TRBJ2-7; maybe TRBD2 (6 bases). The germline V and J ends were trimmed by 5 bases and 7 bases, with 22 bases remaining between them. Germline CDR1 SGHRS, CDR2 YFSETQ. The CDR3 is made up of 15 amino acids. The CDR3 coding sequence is TGCGCCAGCAGTATAAGGGATGGGACTCCTCCTGAGCAGTACTTC. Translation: CASSIRDGTPPEQYF. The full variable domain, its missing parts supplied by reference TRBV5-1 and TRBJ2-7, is KAGVTQTPRYLIKTRGQQVTLSCSPISGHRSVSWYQQTPGQGLQFLFEYFSETQRNKGNFPGRFSGRQFSNSRSEMNVSTLELGDSALYLCASSIRDGTPPEQYFGPGTRLTVT.

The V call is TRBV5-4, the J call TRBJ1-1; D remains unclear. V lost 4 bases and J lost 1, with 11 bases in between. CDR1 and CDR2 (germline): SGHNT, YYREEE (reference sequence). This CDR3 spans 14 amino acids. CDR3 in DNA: TGTGCCAGCAGCACCAAAGTCAAGAACACTGAAGCTTTCTTT. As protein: CASSTKVKNTEAFF.

The CDR3 sequence is CASSSSRGRGETQYF. DNA of the CDR3: TGTGCCAGCAGCTCCTCTCGGGGGAGAGGAGAGACCCAGTACTTC. The chain employs TRBV7-9 and TRBJ2-5; TRBD2 might be the D (6 bases). Germline V gives CDR1 SEHNR, CDR2 FQNEAQ (reference sequence). Deletions cut 4 bases from V and 4 bases from J, with 16 bases between. This CDR3 contains 15 residues. The variable domain in full, completed from reference TRBV7-9 and TRBJ2-5, reads DTGVSQNPRHKITKRGQNVTFRCDPISEHNRLYWYRQTLGQGPEFLTYFQNEAQLEKSRLLSDRFSAERPKGSFSTLEIQRTEQGDSAMYLCASSSSRGRGETQYFGPGTRLLVL.

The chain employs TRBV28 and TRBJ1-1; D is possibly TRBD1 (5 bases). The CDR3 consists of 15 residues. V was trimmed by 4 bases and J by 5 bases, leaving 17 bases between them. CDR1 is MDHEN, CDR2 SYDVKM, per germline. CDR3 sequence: CASSWAASGVTEAFF. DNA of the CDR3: TGTGCCAGCAGTTGGGCGGCGTCGGGGGTGACTGAAGCTTTCTTT. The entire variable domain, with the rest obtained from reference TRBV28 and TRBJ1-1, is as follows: DVKVTQSSRYLVKRTGEKVFLECVQDMDHENMFWYRQDPGLGLRLIYFSYDVKMKEKGDIPEGYSVSREKKERFSLILESASTNQTSMYLCASSWAASGVTEAFFGQGTRLTVV.

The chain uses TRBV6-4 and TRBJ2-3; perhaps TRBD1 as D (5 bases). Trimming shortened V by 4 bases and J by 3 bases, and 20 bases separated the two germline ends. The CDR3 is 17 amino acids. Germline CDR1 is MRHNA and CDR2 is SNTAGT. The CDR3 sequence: CASSALRARAATDTQYF. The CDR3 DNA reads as TGTGCCAGCAGTGCCCTCCGTGCCAGGGCGGCAACAGATACGCAGTATTTT.

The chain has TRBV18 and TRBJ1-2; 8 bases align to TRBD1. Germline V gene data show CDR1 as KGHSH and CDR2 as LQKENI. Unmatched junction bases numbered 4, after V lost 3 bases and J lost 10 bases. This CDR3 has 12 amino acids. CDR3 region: CASSPGQEDYTF. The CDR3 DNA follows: TGTGCCAGCTCACCGGGACAGGAGGACTACACCTTC.

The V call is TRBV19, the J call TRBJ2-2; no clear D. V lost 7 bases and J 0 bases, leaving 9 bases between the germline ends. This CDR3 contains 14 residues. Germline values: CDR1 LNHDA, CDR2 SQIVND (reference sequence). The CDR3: CASKWRANTGELFF. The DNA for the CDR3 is TGTGCCAGTAAGTGGCGCGCGAACACCGGGGAGCTGTTTTTT.

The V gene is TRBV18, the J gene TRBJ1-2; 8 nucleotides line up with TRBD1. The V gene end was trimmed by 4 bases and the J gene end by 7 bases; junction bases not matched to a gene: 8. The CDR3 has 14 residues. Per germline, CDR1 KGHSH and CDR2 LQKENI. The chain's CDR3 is CASSLVQGAGGYTF. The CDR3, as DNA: TGTGCCAGCTCACTAGTGCAGGGGGCTGGTGGCTACACCTTC.

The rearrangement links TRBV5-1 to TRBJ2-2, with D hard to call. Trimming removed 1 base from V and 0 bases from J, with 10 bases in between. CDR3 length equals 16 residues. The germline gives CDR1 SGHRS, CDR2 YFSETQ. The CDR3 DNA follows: TGCGCCAGCAGCTTGTCGCAAGCGCCGAACACCGGGGAGCTGTTTTTT. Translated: CASSLSQAPNTGELFF.

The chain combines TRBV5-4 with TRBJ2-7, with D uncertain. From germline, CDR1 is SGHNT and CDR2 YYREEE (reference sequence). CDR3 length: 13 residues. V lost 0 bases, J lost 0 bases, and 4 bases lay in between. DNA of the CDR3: TGTGCCAGCAGCTTGGCAGTCTCCTACGAGCAGTACTTC. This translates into CASSLAVSYEQYF. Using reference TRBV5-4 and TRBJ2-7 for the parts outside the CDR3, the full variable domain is ETGVTQSPTHLIKTRGQQVTLRCSSQSGHNTVSWYQQALGQGPQFIFQYYREEENGRGNFPPRFSGLQFPNYSSELNVNALELDDSALYLCASSLAVSYEQYFGPGTRLTVT.

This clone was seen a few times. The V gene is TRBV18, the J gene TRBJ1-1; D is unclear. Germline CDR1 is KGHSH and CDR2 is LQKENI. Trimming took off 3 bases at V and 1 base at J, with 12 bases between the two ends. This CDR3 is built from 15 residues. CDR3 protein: CASSPRSQPNTEAFF. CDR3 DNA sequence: TGTGCCAGCTCACCGCGGTCCCAGCCGAACACTGAAGCTTTCTTT.

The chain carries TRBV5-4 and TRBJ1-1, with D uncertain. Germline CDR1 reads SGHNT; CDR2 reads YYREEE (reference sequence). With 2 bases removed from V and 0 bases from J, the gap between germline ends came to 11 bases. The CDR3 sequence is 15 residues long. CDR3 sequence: CASSLAAALNTEAFF. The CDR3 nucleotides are TGTGCCAGCAGCTTAGCGGCGGCCCTGAACACTGAAGCTTTCTTT.

The CDR3 DNA sequence: TGTGCCACCCAGGCACCTAACGGGAATGAGCAGTTCTTC. As protein: CATQAPNGNEQFF. The chain uses TRBV7-2 and TRBJ2-1, with no clear D. The germline V gene has CDR1 SGHTA and CDR2 FQGNSA. CDR3 size: 13 residues. V gave up 10 bases and J gave up 7 bases, with 17 bases separating them.

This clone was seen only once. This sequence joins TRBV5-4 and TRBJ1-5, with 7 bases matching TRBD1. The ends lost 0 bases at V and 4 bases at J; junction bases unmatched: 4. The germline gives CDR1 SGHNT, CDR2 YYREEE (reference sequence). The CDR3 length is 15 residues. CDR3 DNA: TGTGCCAGCAGCTTGGCGGGACAGCCGAATCAGCCCCAGCATTTT. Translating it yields CASSLAGQPNQPQHF.

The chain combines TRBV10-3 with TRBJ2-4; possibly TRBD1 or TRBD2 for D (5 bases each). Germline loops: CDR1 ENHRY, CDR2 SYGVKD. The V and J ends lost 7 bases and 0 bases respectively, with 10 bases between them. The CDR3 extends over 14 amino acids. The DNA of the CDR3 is TGTGCCATCACAGGGACGGTAGCCAAAAACATTCAGTACTTC. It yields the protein CAITGTVAKNIQYF.

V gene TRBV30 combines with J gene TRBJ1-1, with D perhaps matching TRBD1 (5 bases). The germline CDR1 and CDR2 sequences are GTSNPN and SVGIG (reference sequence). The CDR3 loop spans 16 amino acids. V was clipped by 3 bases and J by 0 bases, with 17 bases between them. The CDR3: CAWREWKGLMNTEAFF. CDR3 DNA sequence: TGTGCCTGGAGGGAGTGGAAGGGACTCATGAACACTGAAGCTTTCTTT.

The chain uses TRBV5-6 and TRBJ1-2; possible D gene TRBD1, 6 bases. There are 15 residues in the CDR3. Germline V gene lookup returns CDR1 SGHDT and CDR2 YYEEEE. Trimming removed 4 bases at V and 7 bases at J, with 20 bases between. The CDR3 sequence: CASSPKGQGRGGYTF. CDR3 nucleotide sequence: TGTGCCAGCAGCCCAAAAGGCCAGGGGAGGGGTGGCTACACCTTC.

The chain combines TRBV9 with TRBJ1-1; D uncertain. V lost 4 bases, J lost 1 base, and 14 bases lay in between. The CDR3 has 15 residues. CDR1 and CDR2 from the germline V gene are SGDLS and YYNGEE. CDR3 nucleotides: TGTGCCAGCAGCCCCCAGGACGGTGCGAACACTGAAGCTTTCTTT. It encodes CASSPQDGANTEAFF.

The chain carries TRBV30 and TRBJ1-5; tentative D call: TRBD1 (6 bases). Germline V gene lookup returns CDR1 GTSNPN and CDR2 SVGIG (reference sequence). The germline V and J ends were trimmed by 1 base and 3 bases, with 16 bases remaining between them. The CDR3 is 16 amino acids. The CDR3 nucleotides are TGTGCCTGGAGTGCCCACGGACAGATTCACAATCAGCCCCAGCATTTT. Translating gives CAWSAHGQIHNQPQHF.

CDR3 bases: TGTGCCACCGGCCTATTCTCCTACGAGCAGTACTTC. It translates to CATGLFSYEQYF. V gene TRBV6-1 combines with J gene TRBJ2-7; D remains ambiguous. V shed 10 bases and J shed 0 bases, with 10 bases lying between them. The V gene's germline CDR1 is MNHNS and CDR2 SASEGT. The length of the CDR3 is 12 residues.

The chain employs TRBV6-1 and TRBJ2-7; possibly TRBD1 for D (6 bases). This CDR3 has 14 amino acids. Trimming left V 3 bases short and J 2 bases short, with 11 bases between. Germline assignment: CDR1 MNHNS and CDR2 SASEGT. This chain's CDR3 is CASSDDRTPYEQYF. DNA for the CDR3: TGTGCCAGCAGTGACGACAGGACTCCCTACGAGCAGTACTTC.

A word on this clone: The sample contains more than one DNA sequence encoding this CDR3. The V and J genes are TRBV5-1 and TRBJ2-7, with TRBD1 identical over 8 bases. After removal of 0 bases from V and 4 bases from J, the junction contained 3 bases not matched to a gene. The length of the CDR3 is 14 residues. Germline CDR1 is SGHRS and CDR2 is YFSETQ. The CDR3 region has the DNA TGCGCCAGCAGCTTGGGCAGGGGGCCATACGAGCAGTACTTC. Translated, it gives CASSLGRGPYEQYF.